This record looks at one TCR beta chain sequence and its context. Antigen: not known. Both iRepertoire HTBI primers and Arm-PCR of CDR3 regions were used to build the TCR beta libraries. A single record per CDR3 protein comes from TCRdb applying MiXCR to the multiplex PCR reads. The sample shows about 540,000 distinct CDR3 sequences, around an eighth of them seen only once. This record belongs to a study of regulatory T cells in long-lasting Graves disease. Findings and limits, study-wide: Persistent disease samples used TRBV28, TRBJ1-2 and TRBJ2-5 preferentially.

Time point denoted: newly diagnosed GD, antithyroid drugs for less than 3 months. The TCR library was made from RNA extracted from PBMCs. CDR1 and CDR2 from the germline V gene are SGHAT and FQDESV (reference sequence). The CDR3 contains 13 residues. The V and J ends lost 4 bases and 10 bases respectively, with 11 bases between them. These data are also associated with another study on T cells in Graves' hyperthyroidism and ophthalmopathy. That report notes: Exclusion of patients followed from uncontrolled infection, other autoimmune disease, pregnancy or lactation. First-round RT-PCR with HTBI primers amplified the TCR CDR3 region.

The receptor was isolated from a man in his thirties or forties with Graves disease. This sequence joins TRBV11-1 and TRBJ1-6, with D possibly being TRBD1 (6 bases). Sequences were derived from peripheral blood mononuclear cells (PBMCs), sampled at new diagnosis, from a patient treated with antithyroid drugs. CDR3 in amino acids: CASSSQGSSPLHF. The CDR3, as DNA: TGTGCCAGCAGCTCACAGGGTTCCTCACCCCTCCACTTT.